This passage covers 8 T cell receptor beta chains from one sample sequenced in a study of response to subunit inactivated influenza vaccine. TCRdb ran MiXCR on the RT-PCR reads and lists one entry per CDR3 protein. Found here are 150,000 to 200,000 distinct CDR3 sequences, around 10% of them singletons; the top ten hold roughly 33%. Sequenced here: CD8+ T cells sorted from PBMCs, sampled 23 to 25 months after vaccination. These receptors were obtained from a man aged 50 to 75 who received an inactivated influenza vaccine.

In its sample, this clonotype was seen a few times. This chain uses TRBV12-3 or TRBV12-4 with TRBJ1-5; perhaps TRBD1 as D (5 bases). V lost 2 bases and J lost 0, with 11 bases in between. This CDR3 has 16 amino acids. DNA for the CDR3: TGTGCCAGCAGTTTATCTGGGGGGTATAGCAATCAGCCCCAGCATTTT. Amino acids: CASSLSGGYSNQPQHF.

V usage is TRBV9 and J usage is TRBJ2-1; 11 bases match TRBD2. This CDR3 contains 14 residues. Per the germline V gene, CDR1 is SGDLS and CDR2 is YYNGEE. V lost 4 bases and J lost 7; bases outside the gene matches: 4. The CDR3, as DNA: TGTGCCAGCAGCACTAGCGGGAGTAGTAATGAGCAGTTCTTC. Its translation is CASSTSGSSNEQFF.

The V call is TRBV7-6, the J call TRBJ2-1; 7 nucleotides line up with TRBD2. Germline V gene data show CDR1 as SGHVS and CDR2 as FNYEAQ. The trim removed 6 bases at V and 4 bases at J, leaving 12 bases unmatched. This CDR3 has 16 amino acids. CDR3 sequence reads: CASRSLAEDNYNEQFF. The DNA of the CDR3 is TGTGCCAGCAGGAGCCTAGCGGAAGATAATTACAATGAGCAGTTCTTC.

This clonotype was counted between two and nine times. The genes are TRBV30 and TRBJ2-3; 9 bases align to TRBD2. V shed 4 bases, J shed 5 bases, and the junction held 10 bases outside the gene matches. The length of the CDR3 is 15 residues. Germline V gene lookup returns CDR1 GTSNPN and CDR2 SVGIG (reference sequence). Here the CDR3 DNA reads TGTGCCTGGACCCTGCGGGGGGGCCTGGGAGATACGCAGTATTTT. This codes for CAWTLRGGLGDTQYF.

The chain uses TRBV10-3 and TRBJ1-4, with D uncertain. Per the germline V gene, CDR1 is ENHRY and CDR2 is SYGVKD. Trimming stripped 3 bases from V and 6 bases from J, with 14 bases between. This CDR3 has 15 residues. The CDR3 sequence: CAISDREVGDEKLFF. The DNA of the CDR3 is TGTGCCATCAGTGACCGAGAGGTTGGGGATGAAAAACTGTTTTTT.

This CDR3 reads CASRGQGATEAFF. DNA for the CDR3: TGTGCCAGCAGAGGACAGGGTGCAACTGAAGCTTTCTTT. J is TRBJ1-1 and V is TRBV27, with 8 bases lining up with TRBD1. CDR1 and CDR2 from the germline V gene are MNHEY and SMNVEV (reference sequence). This CDR3 comprises 13 residues. V shed 6 bases, J shed 5 bases, and the junction held 5 bases outside the gene matches.

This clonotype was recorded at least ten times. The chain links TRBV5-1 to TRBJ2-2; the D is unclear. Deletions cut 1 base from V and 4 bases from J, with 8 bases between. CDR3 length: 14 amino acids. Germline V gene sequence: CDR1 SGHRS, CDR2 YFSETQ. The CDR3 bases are TGCGCCAGCAGCTTGTCCTGGGGCACCGGGGAGCTGTTTTTT. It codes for CASSLSWGTGELFF.

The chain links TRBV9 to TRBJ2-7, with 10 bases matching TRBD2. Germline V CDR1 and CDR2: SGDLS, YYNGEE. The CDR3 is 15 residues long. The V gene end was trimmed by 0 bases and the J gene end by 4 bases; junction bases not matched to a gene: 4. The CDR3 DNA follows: TGTGCCAGCAGCGTAGGAGCGGGAGGGACTTACGAGCAGTACTTC. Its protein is CASSVGAGGTYEQYF.